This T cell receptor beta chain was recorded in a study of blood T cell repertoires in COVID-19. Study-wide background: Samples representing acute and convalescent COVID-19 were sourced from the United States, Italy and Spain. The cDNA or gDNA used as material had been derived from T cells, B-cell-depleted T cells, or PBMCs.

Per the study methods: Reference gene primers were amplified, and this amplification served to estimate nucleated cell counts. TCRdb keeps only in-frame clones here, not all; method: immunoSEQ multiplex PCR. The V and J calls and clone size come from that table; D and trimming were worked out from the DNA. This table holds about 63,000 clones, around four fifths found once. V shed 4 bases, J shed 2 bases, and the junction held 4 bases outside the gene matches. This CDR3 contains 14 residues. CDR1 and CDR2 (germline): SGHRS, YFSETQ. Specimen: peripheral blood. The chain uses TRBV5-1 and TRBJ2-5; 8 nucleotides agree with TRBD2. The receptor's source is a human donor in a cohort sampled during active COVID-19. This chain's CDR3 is CASSTASGQETQYF. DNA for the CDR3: TGCGCCAGCAGCACGGCTAGCGGGCAAGAGACCCAGTACTTC.